These 17 T cell receptor beta chains share one sample of origin, sequenced in a study of CD8 T cells in Susac syndrome (dated by TCRdb to between 2018 and 2020). Library method: the immunoSEQ multiplex PCR assay. RNA was extracted using the RNeasy kit, and about 0.5 to 1 microgram was reverse transcribed with random hexamers. TCRdb handled the public reads itself, with Q25 trimming in fastp and clone calling in MiXCR, and kept productive beta chains. Rows with one shared CDR3 protein collapse into an entry with the most common genes and DNA. The sample yields fewer than 200,000 distinct CDR3 sequences; roughly 95% were counted once. Jointly, the top ten make up approximately 0.098% of the sample. Sequencing input: CD4+ T cells from PBMCs. The receptors originated from a human donor in good health.

V and J are TRBV9 and TRBJ2-7; 11 bases align to TRBD2. Germline V gives CDR1 SGDLS, CDR2 YYNGEE. Germline trimming cut 4 bases from V and 3 bases from J; bases unmatched to any gene: 6. The CDR3 extends over 15 amino acids. In nucleotides, the CDR3 is TGTGCCAGCAGCCCAGCACTAGCGGGGGTCTACGAGCAGTACTTC. Its protein is CASSPALAGVYEQYF. The variable domain in full, with the rest retrieved from reference TRBV9 and TRBJ2-7, is DSGVTQTPKHLITATGQRVTLRCSPRSGDLSVYWYQQSLDQGLQFLIQYYNGEERAKGNILERFSAQQFPDLHSELNLSSLELGDSALYFCASSPALAGVYEQYFGPGTRLTVT.

The chain combines TRBV15 with TRBJ2-7; 8 bases agree with TRBD1. The CDR3 loop spans 15 amino acids. The germline V gene encodes CDR1 LNHNV and CDR2 YYDKDF (reference sequence). Unmatched junction bases numbered 3, after V lost 1 base and J lost 1 base. CDR3 in amino acids: CATSRGGTGSYEQYF. CDR3 bases: TGTGCCACCAGCAGAGGAGGGACAGGTTCCTACGAGCAGTACTTC.

The chain recombines TRBV6-1 with TRBJ1-1, with 10 bases matching TRBD1. Trimming took 7 bases from V and 1 from J; bases not matched to a gene: 12. There are 17 residues in the CDR3. Germline assignment: CDR1 MNHNS and CDR2 SASEGT. The CDR3 here is CASKGRDRGLRNTEAFF. CDR3 in DNA: TGTGCCAGCAAGGGCCGGGACAGGGGTCTCCGGAACACTGAAGCTTTCTTT.

This clonotype occurred once. This chain's CDR3 is CSVEDHPGLREQYF. The CDR3 nucleotides read TGCAGCGTTGAAGATCATCCAGGGCTGAGGGAGCAGTACTTC. The gene calls are TRBV29-1 and TRBJ2-7; a possible D gene is TRBD1 (5 bases). This CDR3 has 14 amino acids. The V end was cut by 0 bases, the J end by 7 bases, with 16 bases between. CDR1 SQVTM and CDR2 ANQGSEA come from the germline V gene.

This rearrangement joins TRBV6-1 to TRBJ2-1, with 7 bases aligning to TRBD2. V lost 7 bases, J lost 3 bases, and 9 bases stayed unmatched. Germline V gene sequence: CDR1 MNHNS, CDR2 SASEGT. The CDR3 length is 15 residues. CDR3 region: CASKRLADIYNEQFF. In nucleotides, the CDR3 is TGTGCCAGCAAGAGACTAGCTGACATCTACAATGAGCAGTTCTTC.

V is TRBV29-1 and J is TRBJ2-1; weak D call: TRBD2 (5 bases). This CDR3 is built from 13 residues. Per the germline V gene, CDR1 is SQVTM and CDR2 is ANQGSEA. V lost 0 bases, J lost 7 bases, and 10 bases lay in between. Written as DNA, the CDR3 is TGCAGCGTTGAAGAGCTCTCGGGAAATGAGCAGTTCTTC. As protein: CSVEELSGNEQFF.

The chain employs TRBV14 and TRBJ2-1; D unclear. Germline lookup yields CDR1 SGHDN and CDR2 FVKESK. Trimming took 0 bases from V and 10 from J, leaving 10 bases between them. CDR3 size: 13 residues. The CDR3 region is CASSQDGIGEQFF. Here the CDR3 DNA reads TGTGCCAGCAGCCAAGATGGGATAGGAGAGCAGTTCTTC.

V and J are TRBV6-1 and TRBJ2-6, with 12 bases fitting TRBD2. The ends lost 5 bases at V and 4 bases at J; junction bases unmatched: 6. The CDR3 has 17 residues. In germline, CDR1 is MNHNS, CDR2 SASEGT. The CDR3 here is CASSPGLAGTGANVLTF. CDR3 nucleotide sequence: TGTGCCAGCAGTCCTGGACTAGCGGGAACAGGGGCCAACGTCCTGACTTTC.

The CDR3 bases are TGTGCCAGCAGTGAACCTATCTACGAGCAGTACTTC. Protein sequence: CASSEPIYEQYF. The genes are TRBV2 and TRBJ2-7; D unresolved. CDR1 is SNHLY and CDR2 is FYNNEI in the germline V gene. The CDR3 runs 12 residues. V was pared by 2 bases and J by 3 bases, with 5 bases between. Using reference TRBV2 and TRBJ2-7 for the parts outside the CDR3, the full variable domain is EPEVTQTPSHQVTQMGQEVILRCVPISNHLYFYWYRQILGQKVEFLVSFYNNEISEKSEIFDDQFSVERPDGSNFTLKIRSTKLEDSAMYFCASSEPIYEQYFGPGTRLTVT.

J is TRBJ2-7 and V is TRBV28; no clear D. V was clipped by 3 bases and J by 1 base, with 13 bases between them. Germline V gene sequence: CDR1 MDHEN, CDR2 SYDVKM. The CDR3 extends over 15 amino acids. CDR3: CASSFPRQPSYEQYF. The CDR3 DNA is TGTGCCAGCAGTTTCCCTCGGCAGCCTTCCTACGAGCAGTACTTC.

This chain connects TRBV7-2 to TRBJ2-7; the D is unclear. With 5 bases removed from V and 0 bases from J, the gap between germline ends came to 20 bases. Germline V gene data show CDR1 as SGHTA and CDR2 as FQGNSA. This CDR3 comprises 17 residues. This chain's CDR3 is CASSTPDGHGASYEQYF. CDR3 DNA sequence: TGTGCCAGCAGCACCCCGGACGGCCATGGAGCCTCCTACGAGCAGTACTTC.

The rearrangement links TRBV28 to TRBJ2-1; the D call may be TRBD1 or TRBD2 (6 bases each). Trimming cost V 7 bases and J 7 bases, with 14 bases left between them. CDR1 MDHEN and CDR2 SYDVKM come from the germline V gene. The CDR3 has 13 residues. The CDR3 loop reads CASTNLGGNEQFF. The DNA of the CDR3 is TGTGCCAGCACCAATCTAGGGGGGAATGAGCAGTTCTTC.

The chain combines TRBV4-1 with TRBJ2-1, with 7 positions matching TRBD1. Looked up from germline, CDR1 is MGHRA and CDR2 is YSYEKL. The CDR3 sequence is 13 residues long. Trimming at V came to 0 bases and at J to 13 bases, leaving 6 bases not matched to a gene. The chain's CDR3 is CASSQDLGQSQFF. CDR3 nucleotide sequence: TGCGCCAGCAGCCAAGATCTGGGACAGTCACAGTTCTTC.

The chain employs TRBV29-1 and TRBJ2-7; D is unresolved. V lost 4 bases and J lost 3, with 10 bases in between. Germline V gene lookup returns CDR1 SQVTM and CDR2 ANQGSEA. The CDR3 is 12 amino acids. Here the CDR3 DNA reads TGCAGCGTTGGCCAGGATCTCTACGAGCAGTACTTC. Translation gives CSVGQDLYEQYF.

The chain links TRBV20-1 to TRBJ2-3; 13 nucleotides line up with TRBD2. This CDR3 is built from 13 residues. Germline CDR1 reads DFQATT; CDR2 reads SNEGSKA (reference sequence). With 7 bases clipped from V and 6 bases from J, the junction kept 4 bases outside the gene matches. The CDR3 DNA sequence: TGCAGTGTGGGACTAGCGGGGCAGGATACGCAGTATTTT. Its translation is CSVGLAGQDTQYF.

J is TRBJ2-2 and V is TRBV6-5; D gene uncertain. Trimming cost V 9 bases and J 4 bases, with 9 bases left between them. CDR1 and CDR2 from the germline V gene are MNHEY and SVGAGI. This CDR3 region has 12 residues. For the CDR3, the DNA is TGTGCCAGTATTCACATCACCGGGGAGCTGTTTTTT. Amino acid sequence: CASIHITGELFF.

J is TRBJ2-7 and V is TRBV20-1; maybe TRBD1 (5 bases). Deletions cut 0 bases from V and 5 bases from J, with 8 bases between. Germline CDR1 reads DFQATT; CDR2 reads SNEGSKA (reference sequence). The CDR3 totals 12 residues. The CDR3 loop is CSARDFRDEQYF. CDR3 nucleotides: TGCAGTGCTAGAGATTTCAGGGACGAGCAGTACTTC.